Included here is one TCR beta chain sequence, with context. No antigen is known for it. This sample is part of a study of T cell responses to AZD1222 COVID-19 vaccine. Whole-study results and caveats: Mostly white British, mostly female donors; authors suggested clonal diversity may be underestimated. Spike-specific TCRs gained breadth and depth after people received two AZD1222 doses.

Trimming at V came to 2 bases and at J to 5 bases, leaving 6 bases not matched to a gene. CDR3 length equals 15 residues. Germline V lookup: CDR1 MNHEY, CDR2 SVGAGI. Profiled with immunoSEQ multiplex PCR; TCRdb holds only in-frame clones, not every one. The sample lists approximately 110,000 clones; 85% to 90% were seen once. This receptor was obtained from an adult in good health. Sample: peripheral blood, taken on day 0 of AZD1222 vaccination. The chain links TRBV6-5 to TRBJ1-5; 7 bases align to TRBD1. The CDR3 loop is CASSYGRGYDQPQHF. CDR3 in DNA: TGTGCCAGCAGTTACGGCAGGGGGTATGATCAGCCCCAGCATTTT.